These 12 T cell receptor beta chains share one sample of origin, sequenced in a study of brain T cells in children with intractable seizures. Profiled with immunoSEQ multiplex PCR; TCRdb holds only in-frame clones, not every one. The repertoire has 110,000 or so clones, roughly 94% of them found once; the top ten carry around 4.1%. Material: peripheral blood, obtained at surgery. These receptors came from a boy younger than two with hemimegalencephaly and intractable seizures.

V and J are TRBV5-1 and TRBJ2-1, with 12 bases fitting TRBD2. The V gene's germline CDR1 is SGHRS and CDR2 YFSETQ. J gave up 0 bases and V 5 bases, and 3 bases lay outside the gene matches. The CDR3 length is 16 residues. The CDR3 here is CASSAGLAGSYNEQFF. The CDR3 coding sequence is TGCGCCAGCAGTGCGGGACTAGCGGGCTCCTACAATGAGCAGTTCTTC.

The chain recombines TRBV4-1 with TRBJ1-4; D uncertain. The germline CDR1 and CDR2 sequences are MGHRA and YSYEKL. The CDR3 length is 15 residues. The V and J ends lost 1 base and 3 bases respectively, with 9 bases between them. In DNA form, the CDR3 reads TGCGCCAGCAGCCAAGCCAGGCACTCTAATGAAAAACTGTTTTTT. Protein sequence: CASSQARHSNEKLFF.

Only one count was recorded for this clone. V usage is TRBV7-6 and J usage is TRBJ2-2, with 7 bases fitting TRBD1. Per germline, CDR1 SGHVS and CDR2 FNYEAQ. V lost 5 bases, J lost 6 bases, and 6 bases stayed unmatched. This CDR3 is 14 amino acids long. The CDR3 loop reads CASSPLGTAGELFF. The CDR3 DNA reads as TGTGCCAGCAGCCCCCTAGGGACAGCCGGGGAGCTGTTTTTT.

The chain joins TRBV5-1 to TRBJ2-3; D could derive from TRBD1 or TRBD2 (7 bases each). The CDR3 loop spans 17 amino acids. Deletions cut 4 bases from V and 2 bases from J, with 20 bases between. Germline V gene data show CDR1 as SGHRS and CDR2 as YFSETQ. The CDR3 coding sequence is TGCGCCAGCAGCGGCCTTTCGGGGGGACAGCTCACAGATACGCAGTATTTT. The encoded protein is CASSGLSGGQLTDTQYF.

The chain joins TRBV1 to TRBJ2-7; TRBD1, the D gene given by the table, was not confirmed from the DNA. TRBV1 is recorded as a pseudogene. The CDR3 is 14 residues long. Written as DNA, the CDR3 is TGCACCAGCAGCCAAACAGGGGGTTCATACGAGCAGTACTTC. Amino acids: CTSSQTGGSYEQYF.

The V and J genes are TRBV7-9 and TRBJ2-7, with D hard to call. CDR1 is SEHNR, CDR2 FQNEAQ, per germline (reference sequence). The CDR3 covers 14 residues. Trimming left V 6 bases short and J 6 bases short, with 18 bases between. CDR3 protein: CASSPGTKSFEQYF. CDR3 DNA: TGTGCCAGCAGTCCGGGTACAAAGAGTTTCGAGCAGTACTTC.

The genes are TRBV7-6 and TRBJ2-1; D may be TRBD2 (5 bases). The V gene's germline CDR1 is SGHVS and CDR2 FNYEAQ. The CDR3 length is 15 residues. Trimming removed 3 bases from V and 8 bases from J, with 17 bases in between. The CDR3 DNA follows: TGTGCCAGCAGCTTGCCCTCAACTAGTTTCCATGAGCAGTTCTTC. It yields the protein CASSLPSTSFHEQFF. Full variable domain (outside the CDR3, taken from reference TRBV7-6 and TRBJ2-1): GAGVSQSPRYKVTKRGQDVALRCDPISGHVSLYWYRQALGQGPEFLTYFNYEAQQDKSGLPNDRFSAERPEGSISTLTIQRTEQRDSAMYRCASSLPSTSFHEQFFGPGTRLTVL.

A remark on this clone: This sample includes further DNA sequences coding for the same CDR3. The chain carries TRBV10-3 and TRBJ2-3; no clear D. CDR1 and CDR2 (germline): ENHRY, SYGVKD. V lost 2 bases to trimming and J lost 4 bases, with 1 base between them. There are 11 residues in the CDR3. The CDR3, as DNA: TGTGCCATCAGTGAGGCAGATACGCAGTATTTT. It yields the protein CAISEADTQYF.

The chain links TRBV27 to TRBJ2-3; D not certain. Germline assignment: CDR1 MNHEY and CDR2 SMNVEV (reference sequence). The CDR3 is 12 residues long. The V end lost 4 bases, the J end lost 6 bases, and 8 bases lay between the germline ends. The CDR3 DNA follows: TGTGCCAGCAGTTCCTCCTCGGATACGCAGTATTTT. It encodes CASSSSSDTQYF.

The sample holds one count of this clone. The V gene is TRBV25-1, the J gene TRBJ1-6; D ambiguous. The CDR3 covers 13 residues. Germline loops: CDR1 MGHDK, CDR2 SYGVNS. The V and J ends lost 7 bases and 4 bases respectively, with 8 bases between them. CDR3 nucleotides: TGTGCCAGCATAGCCGCTTATAATTCACCCCTCCACTTT. Translating gives CASIAAYNSPLHF.

Remarks on this clone: Other DNA sequences of this sample code for an identical CDR3. The chain has TRBV28 and TRBJ1-4, with D possibly being TRBD1 (5 bases). V lost 6 bases and J 8 bases, leaving 10 bases between the germline ends. The germline V gene encodes CDR1 MDHEN and CDR2 SYDVKM. CDR3 length equals 12 residues. The CDR3 DNA is TGTGCCAGCAGCCCAGCAGGGGAAAAACTGTTTTTT. This sequence encodes CASSPAGEKLFF.

V usage is TRBV27 and J usage is TRBJ2-7; D might be TRBD2 (6 bases). Germline CDR1 and CDR2: MNHEY and SMNVEV (reference sequence). Trimming cost V 3 bases and J 3 bases, with 18 bases left between them. The CDR3 is made up of 16 amino acids. The CDR3 loop is CASSFGAGTPNYEQYF. The CDR3, as DNA: TGTGCCAGCAGTTTTGGGGCCGGGACTCCCAACTACGAGCAGTACTTC.